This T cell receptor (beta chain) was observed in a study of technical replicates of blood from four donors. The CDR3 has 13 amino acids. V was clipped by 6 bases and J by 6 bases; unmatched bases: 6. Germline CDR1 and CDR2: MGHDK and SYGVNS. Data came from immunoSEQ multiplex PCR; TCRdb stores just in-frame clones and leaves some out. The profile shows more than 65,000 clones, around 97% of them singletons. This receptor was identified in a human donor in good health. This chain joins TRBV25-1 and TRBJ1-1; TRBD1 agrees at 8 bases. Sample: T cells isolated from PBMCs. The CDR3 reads CASRARTGPEAFF. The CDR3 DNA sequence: TGTGCCAGCAGGGCGAGGACAGGGCCTGAAGCTTTCTTT.